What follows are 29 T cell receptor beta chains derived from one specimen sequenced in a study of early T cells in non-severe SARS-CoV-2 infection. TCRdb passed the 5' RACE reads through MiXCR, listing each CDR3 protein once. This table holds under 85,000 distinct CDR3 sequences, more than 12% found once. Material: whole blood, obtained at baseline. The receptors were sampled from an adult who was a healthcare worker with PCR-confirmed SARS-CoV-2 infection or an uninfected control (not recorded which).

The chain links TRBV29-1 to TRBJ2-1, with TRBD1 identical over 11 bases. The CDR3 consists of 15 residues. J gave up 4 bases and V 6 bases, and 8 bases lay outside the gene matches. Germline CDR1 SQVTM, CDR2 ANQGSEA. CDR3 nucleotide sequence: TGCAGCGTCGGCCGGGACAGGGGGTATTACAATGAGCAGTTCTTC. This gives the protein CSVGRDRGYYNEQFF.

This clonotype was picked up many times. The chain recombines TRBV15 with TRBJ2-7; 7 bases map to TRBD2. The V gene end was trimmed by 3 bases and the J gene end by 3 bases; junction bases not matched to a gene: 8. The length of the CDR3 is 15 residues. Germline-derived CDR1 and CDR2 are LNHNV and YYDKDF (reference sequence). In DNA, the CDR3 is TGTGCCACCAGCAGTTATAGCGGGTCCCACTACGAGCAGTACTTC. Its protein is CATSSYSGSHYEQYF.

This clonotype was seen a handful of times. The CDR3 DNA reads TGTGCCAGCAGTTCCCTGGGGGGTTCTCACAATCGGCAGTTCTTC. Translation: CASSSLGGSHNRQFF. This chain uses TRBV27 with TRBJ2-1; TRBD2 is a possible D gene (6 bases). V dropped 4 bases and J dropped 12 bases, with 22 bases sitting between them. From germline, CDR1 is MNHEY and CDR2 SMNVEV (reference sequence). This CDR3 has 15 residues.

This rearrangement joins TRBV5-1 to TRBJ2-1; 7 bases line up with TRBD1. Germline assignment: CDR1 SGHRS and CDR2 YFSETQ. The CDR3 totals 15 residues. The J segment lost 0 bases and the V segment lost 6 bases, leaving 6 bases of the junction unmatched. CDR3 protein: CASTEGQSSYNEQFF. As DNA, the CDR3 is TGCGCCAGCACCGAGGGACAGAGCTCCTACAATGAGCAGTTCTTC.

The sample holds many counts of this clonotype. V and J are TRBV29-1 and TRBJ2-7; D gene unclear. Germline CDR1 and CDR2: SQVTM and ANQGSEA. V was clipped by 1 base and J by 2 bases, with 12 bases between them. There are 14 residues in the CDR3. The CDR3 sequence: CSVEGVERPYEQYF. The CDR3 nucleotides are TGCAGCGTTGAAGGGGTGGAGCGCCCCTACGAGCAGTACTTC.

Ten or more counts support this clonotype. The CDR3 reads CASSFTGAGQPQHF. CDR3 sequence (DNA): TGTGCCAGCAGCTTCACAGGGGCAGGGCAGCCCCAGCATTTT. The rearrangement links TRBV7-9 to TRBJ1-5; TRBD1 aligns across 7 bases. The V gene's germline CDR1 is SEHNR and CDR2 FQNEAQ (reference sequence). CDR3 length: 14 amino acids. V trimming: 3 bases; J trimming: 7 bases; junction bases outside the gene matches: 6.

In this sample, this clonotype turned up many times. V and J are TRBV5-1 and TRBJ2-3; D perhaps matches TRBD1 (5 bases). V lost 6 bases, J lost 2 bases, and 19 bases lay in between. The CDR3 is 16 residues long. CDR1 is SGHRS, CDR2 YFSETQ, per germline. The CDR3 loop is CASTAGHRTNTDTQYF. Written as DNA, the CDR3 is TGCGCCAGCACCGCTGGGCACAGGACGAACACAGATACGCAGTATTTT.

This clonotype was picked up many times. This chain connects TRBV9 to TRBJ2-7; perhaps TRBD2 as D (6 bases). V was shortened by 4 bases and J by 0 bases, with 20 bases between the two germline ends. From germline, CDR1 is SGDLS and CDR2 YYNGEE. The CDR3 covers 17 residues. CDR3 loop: CASSPGGVGTDSYEQYF. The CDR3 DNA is TGTGCCAGCAGCCCCGGAGGGGTCGGGACGGACTCCTACGAGCAGTACTTC.

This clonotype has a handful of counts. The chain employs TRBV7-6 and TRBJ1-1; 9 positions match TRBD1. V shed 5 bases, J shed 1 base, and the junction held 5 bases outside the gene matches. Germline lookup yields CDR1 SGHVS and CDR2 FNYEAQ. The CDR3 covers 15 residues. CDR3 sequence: CASSKGQGRNTEAFF. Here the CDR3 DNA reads TGTGCCAGCAGCAAGGGACAGGGAAGGAACACTGAAGCTTTCTTT. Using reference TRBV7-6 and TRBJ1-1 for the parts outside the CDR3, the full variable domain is GAGVSQSPRYKVTKRGQDVALRCDPISGHVSLYWYRQALGQGPEFLTYFNYEAQQDKSGLPNDRFSAERPEGSISTLTIQRTEQRDSAMYRCASSKGQGRNTEAFFGQGTRLTVV.

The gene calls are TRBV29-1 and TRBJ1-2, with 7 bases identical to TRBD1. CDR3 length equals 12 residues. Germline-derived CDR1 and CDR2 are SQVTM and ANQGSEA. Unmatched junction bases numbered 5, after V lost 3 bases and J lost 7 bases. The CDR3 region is CSVDPTGSGYTF. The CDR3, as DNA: TGCAGCGTTGACCCGACAGGGAGTGGCTACACCTTC.

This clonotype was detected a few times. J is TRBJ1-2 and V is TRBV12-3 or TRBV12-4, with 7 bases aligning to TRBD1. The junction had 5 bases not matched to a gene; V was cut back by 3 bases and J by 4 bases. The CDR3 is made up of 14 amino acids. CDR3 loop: CASSLWQGGYGYTF. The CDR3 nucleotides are TGTGCCAGCAGTTTGTGGCAGGGGGGCTATGGCTACACCTTC.

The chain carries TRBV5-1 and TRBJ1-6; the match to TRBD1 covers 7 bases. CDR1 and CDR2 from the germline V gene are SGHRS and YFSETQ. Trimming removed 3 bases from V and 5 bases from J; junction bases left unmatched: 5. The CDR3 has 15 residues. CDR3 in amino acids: CASSYETGHNSPLHF. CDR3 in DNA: TGCGCCAGCAGCTACGAGACAGGGCATAATTCACCCCTCCACTTT.

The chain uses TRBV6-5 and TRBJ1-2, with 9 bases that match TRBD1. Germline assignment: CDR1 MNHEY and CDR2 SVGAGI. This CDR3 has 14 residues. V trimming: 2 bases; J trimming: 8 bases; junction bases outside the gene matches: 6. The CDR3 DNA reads TGTGCCAGCAGTTACAACCGGGACAGGGAGGGCTACACCTTC. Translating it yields CASSYNRDREGYTF.

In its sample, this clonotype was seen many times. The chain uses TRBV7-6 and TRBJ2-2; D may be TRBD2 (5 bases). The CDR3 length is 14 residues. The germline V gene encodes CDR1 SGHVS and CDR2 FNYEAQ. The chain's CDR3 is CAIEGKSNTGELFF. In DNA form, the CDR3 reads TGTGCTATCGAGGGCAAATCGAACACCGGGGAGCTGTTTTTT.

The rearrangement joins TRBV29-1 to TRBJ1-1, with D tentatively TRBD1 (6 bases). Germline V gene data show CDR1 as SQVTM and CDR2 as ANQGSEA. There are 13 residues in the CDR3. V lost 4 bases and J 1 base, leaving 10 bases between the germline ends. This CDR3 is CSVAGGANTEAFF. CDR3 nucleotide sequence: TGCAGCGTTGCCGGGGGGGCGAACACTGAAGCTTTCTTT.

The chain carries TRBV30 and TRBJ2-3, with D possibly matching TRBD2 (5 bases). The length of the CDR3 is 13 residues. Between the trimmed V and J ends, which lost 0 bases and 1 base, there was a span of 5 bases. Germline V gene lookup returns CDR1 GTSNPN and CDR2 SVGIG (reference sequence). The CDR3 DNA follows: TGTGCCTGGAGTGTTAGCGGCACAGATACGCAGTATTTT. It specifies CAWSVSGTDTQYF.

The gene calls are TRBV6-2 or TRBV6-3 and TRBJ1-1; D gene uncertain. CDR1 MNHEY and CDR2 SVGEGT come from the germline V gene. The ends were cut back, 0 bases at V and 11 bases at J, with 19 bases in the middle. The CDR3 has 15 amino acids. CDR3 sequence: CASSYSRESAAGAFF. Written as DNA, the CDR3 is TGTGCCAGCAGTTACTCTAGGGAGTCCGCGGCGGGCGCTTTCTTT.

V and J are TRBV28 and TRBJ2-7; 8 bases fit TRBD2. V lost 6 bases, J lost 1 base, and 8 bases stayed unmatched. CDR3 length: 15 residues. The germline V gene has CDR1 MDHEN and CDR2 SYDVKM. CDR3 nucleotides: TGTGCCAGCAGCACAGCGGGAGTTAAGTCCTACGAGCAGTACTTC. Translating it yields CASSTAGVKSYEQYF.

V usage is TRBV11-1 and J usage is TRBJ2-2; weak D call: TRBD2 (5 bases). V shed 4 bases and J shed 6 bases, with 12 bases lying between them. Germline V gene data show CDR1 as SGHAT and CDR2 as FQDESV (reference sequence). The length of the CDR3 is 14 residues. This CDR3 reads CASSSPRGAGELFF. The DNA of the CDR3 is TGTGCCAGCAGCTCCCCCCGGGGTGCCGGGGAGCTGTTTTTT.

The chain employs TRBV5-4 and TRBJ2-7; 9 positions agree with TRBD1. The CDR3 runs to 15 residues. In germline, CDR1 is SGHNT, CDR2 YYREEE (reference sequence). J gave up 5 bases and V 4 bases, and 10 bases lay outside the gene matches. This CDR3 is CASSPGGTGTDEQYF. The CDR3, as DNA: TGTGCCAGCAGCCCTGGGGGGACAGGGACAGACGAGCAGTACTTC.

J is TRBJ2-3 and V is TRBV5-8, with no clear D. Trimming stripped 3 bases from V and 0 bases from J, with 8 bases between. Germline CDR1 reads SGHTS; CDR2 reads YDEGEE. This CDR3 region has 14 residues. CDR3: CASSWWGSTDTQYF. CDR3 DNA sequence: TGTGCCAGCAGCTGGTGGGGAAGCACAGATACGCAGTATTTT.

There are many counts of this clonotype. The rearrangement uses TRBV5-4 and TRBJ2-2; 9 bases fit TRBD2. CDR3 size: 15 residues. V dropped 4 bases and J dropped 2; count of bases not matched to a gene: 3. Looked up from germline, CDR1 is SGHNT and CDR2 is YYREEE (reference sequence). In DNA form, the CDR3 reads TGTGCCAGCAGCCCTAGCGGGATCAACACCGGGGAGCTGTTTTTT. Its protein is CASSPSGINTGELFF.

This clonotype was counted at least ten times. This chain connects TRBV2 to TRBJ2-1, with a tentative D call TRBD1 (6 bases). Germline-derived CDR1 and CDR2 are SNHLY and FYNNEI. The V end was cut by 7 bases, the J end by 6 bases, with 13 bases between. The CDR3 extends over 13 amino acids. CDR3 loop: CASKRQQGNEQFF. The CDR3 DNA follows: TGTGCCAGCAAAAGGCAACAGGGCAATGAGCAGTTCTTC.

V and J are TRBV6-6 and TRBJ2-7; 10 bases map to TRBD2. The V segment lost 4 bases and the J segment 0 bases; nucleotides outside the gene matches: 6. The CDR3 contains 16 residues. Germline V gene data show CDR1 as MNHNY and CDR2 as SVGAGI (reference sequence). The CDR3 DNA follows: TGTGCCAGCAGTTCGCCGGGACTAGCGCGCTCCTACGAGCAGTACTTC. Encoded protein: CASSSPGLARSYEQYF.

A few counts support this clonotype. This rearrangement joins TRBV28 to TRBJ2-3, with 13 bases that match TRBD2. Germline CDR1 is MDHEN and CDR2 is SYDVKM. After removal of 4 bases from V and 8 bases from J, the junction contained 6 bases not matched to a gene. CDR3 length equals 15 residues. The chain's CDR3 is CASSSGLAGFRTQYF. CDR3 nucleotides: TGTGCCAGCAGTTCGGGACTAGCGGGATTTCGTACGCAGTATTTT.

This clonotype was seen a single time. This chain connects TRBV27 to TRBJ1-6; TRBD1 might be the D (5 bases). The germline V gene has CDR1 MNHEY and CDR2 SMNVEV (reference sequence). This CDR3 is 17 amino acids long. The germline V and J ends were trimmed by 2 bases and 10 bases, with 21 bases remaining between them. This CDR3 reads CASSLGPGLRGSSPLHF. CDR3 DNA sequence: TGTGCCAGCAGTTTAGGCCCAGGGCTTCGAGGGAGCTCACCCCTCCACTTT.

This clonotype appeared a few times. The CDR3 nucleotides read TGTGCCAGCAGTGTAGGTTACACTGAAGCTTTCTTT. This sequence encodes CASSVGYTEAFF. The V and J genes are TRBV2 and TRBJ1-1; D unresolved. Germline CDR1 and CDR2: SNHLY and FYNNEI. V was trimmed by 4 bases and J by 3 bases, leaving 6 bases between them. The CDR3 consists of 12 residues.

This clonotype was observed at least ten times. CDR3 sequence: CASSRTSGSGQETQYF. CDR3 sequence (DNA): TGTGCCAGCAGCAGAACTAGCGGGAGCGGCCAAGAGACCCAGTACTTC. The V gene is TRBV7-3, the J gene TRBJ2-5, with 11 bases identical to TRBD2. The CDR3 length is 16 residues. V was pared by 5 bases and J by 1 base, with 6 bases of the junction left unmatched. Germline V gene lookup returns CDR1 SGHTA and CDR2 FQGTGA.

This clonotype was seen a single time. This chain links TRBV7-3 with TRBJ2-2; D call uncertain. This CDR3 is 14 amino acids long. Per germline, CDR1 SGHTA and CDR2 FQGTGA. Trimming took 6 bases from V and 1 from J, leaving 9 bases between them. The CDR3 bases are TGTGCCAGCAGATCGACCGGGAACACCGGGGAGCTGTTTTTT. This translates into CASRSTGNTGELFF.